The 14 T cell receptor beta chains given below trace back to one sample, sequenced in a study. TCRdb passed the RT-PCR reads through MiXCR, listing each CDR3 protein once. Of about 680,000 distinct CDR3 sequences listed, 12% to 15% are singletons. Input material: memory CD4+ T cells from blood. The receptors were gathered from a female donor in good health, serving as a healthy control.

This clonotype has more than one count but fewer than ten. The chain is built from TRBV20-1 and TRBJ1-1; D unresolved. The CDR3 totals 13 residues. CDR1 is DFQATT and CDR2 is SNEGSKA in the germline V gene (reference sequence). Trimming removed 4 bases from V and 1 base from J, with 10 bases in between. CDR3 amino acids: CSAIRAQNTEAFF. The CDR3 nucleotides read TGCAGTGCTATTAGGGCCCAGAACACTGAAGCTTTCTTT.

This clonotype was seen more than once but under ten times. Here the CDR3 reads CASSLAGATYNEQFF. CDR3 in DNA: TGTGCCAGCAGCTTAGCGGGAGCGACCTACAATGAGCAGTTCTTC. This rearrangement joins TRBV5-8 to TRBJ2-1, with 8 bases matching TRBD2. J gave up 2 bases and V 2 bases, and 3 bases lay outside the gene matches. This CDR3 spans 15 amino acids. From germline, CDR1 is SGHTS and CDR2 YDEGEE.

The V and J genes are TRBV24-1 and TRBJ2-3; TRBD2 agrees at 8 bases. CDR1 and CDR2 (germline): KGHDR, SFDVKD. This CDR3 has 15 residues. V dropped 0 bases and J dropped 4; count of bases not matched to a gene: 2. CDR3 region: CATSDLPAGADTQYF. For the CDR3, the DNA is TGTGCCACCAGTGATTTGCCAGCGGGGGCAGATACGCAGTATTTT.

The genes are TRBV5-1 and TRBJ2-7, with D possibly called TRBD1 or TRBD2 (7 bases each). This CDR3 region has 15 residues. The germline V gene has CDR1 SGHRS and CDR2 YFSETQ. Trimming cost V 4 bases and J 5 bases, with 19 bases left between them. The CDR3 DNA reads TGCGCCAGCAGCCCGGAGGGGGCGGGAGCCCACGAGCAGTACTTC. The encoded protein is CASSPEGAGAHEQYF.

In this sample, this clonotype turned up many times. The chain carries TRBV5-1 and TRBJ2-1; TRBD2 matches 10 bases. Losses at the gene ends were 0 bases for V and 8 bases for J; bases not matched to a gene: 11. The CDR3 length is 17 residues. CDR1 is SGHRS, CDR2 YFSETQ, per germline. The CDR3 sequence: CASSLELAGVGSDEQFF. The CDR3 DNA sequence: TGCGCCAGCAGCTTGGAGCTAGCGGGAGTGGGTTCGGATGAGCAGTTCTTC.

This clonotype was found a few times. The CDR3 here is CASRAFLSYTF. The CDR3 DNA follows: TGTGCCAGCAGAGCTTTCTTAAGCTACACCTTC. The chain carries TRBV6-5 and TRBJ1-2; D gene uncertain. This CDR3 is built from 11 residues. Deletions cut 6 bases from V and 9 bases from J, with 11 bases between. Per germline, CDR1 MNHEY and CDR2 SVGAGI.

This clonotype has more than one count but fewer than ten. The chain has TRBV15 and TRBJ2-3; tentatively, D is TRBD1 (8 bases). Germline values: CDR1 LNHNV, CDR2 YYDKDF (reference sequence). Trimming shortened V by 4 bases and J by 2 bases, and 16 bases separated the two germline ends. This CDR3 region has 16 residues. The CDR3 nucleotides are TGTGCCACCAGCATAAGAACAGGGGGGGCCACAGATACGCAGTATTTT. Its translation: CATSIRTGGATDTQYF.

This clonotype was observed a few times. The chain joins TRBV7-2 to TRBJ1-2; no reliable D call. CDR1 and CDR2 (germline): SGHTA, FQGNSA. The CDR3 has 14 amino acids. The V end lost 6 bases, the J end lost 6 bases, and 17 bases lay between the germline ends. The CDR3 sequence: CASSLYGHPNGYTF. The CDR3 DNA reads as TGTGCCAGCAGTTTGTATGGGCACCCGAATGGCTACACCTTC.

The CDR3 protein is CASSLSSGHYEQYF. For the CDR3, the DNA is TGTGCCAGCAGCTTATCGTCCGGGCACTACGAGCAGTACTTC. V usage is TRBV7-2 and J usage is TRBJ2-7; no clear D. This CDR3 region has 14 residues. V dropped 2 bases and J dropped 3 bases, with 11 bases sitting between them. Germline-derived CDR1 and CDR2 are SGHTA and FQGNSA.

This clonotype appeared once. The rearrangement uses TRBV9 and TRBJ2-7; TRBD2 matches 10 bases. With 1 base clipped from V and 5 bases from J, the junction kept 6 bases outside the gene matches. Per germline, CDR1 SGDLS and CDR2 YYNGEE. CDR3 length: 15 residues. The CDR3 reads CASSVTSGNADEQYF. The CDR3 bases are TGTGCCAGCAGCGTAACTAGCGGGAATGCCGACGAGCAGTACTTC.

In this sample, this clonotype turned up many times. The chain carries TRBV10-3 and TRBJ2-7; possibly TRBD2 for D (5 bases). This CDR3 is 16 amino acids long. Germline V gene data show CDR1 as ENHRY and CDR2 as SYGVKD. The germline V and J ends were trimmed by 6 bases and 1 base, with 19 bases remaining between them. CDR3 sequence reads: CAISEGGVPRSYEQYF. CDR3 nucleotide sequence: TGTGCCATCAGCGAGGGTGGAGTACCCAGGTCCTACGAGCAGTACTTC.

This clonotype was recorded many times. The CDR3 spells CASSDRVRNEQYF. For the CDR3, the DNA is TGTGCCAGCAGCGACAGGGTTAGGAACGAGCAGTACTTC. The chain uses TRBV6-5 and TRBJ2-7; 7 bases map to TRBD1. V lost 6 bases and J lost 5; bases outside the gene matches: 7. CDR1 and CDR2 (germline): MNHEY, SVGAGI. The CDR3 runs 13 residues.

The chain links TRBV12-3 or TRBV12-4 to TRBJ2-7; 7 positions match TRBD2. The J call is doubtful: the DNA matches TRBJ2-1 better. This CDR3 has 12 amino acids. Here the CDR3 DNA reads TGTGCCAGCACTATTGGGGGGGATGAGCAGTTCTTC. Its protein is CASTIGGDEQFF.

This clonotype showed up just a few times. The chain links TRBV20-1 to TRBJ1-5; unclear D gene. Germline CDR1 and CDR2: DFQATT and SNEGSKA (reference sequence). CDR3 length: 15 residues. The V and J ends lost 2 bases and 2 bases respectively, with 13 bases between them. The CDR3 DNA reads TGCAGTGCTAGAAGTGTCCTCTTGGGCAATCAGCCCCAGCATTTT. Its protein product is CSARSVLLGNQPQHF.